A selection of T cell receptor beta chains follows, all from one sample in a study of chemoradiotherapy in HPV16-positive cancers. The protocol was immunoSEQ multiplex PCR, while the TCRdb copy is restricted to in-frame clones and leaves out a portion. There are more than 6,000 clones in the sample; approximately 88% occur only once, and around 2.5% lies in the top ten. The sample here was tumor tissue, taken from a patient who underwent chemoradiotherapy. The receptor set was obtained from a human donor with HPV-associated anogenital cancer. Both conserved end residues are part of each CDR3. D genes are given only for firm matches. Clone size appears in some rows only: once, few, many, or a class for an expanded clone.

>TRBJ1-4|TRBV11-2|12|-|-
CASSFQDEKLFF
TGTGCCAGCAGCTTCCAAGACGAAAAACTGTTTTTT
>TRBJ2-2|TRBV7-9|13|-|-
CASSKLNTGELFF
TGTGCCAGCAGCAAATTGAACACCGGGGAGCTGTTTTTT
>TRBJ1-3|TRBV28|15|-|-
CASIGQPYSGNTIYF
TGTGCCAGCATAGGTCAGCCGTACTCTGGAAACACCATATATTTT
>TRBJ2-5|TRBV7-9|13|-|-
CASRYGLEETQYF
TGTGCCAGCAGATACGGTTTAGAGGAGACCCAGTACTTC
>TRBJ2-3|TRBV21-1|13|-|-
CASSKGEPDTQYF
TGTGCCAGCAGCAAAGGGGAGCCAGATACGCAGTATTTT
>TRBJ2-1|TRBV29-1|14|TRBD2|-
CSAPLAASYNEQFF
TGCAGCGCCCCACTAGCGGCCTCCTACAATGAGCAGTTCTTC
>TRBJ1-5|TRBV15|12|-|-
CATSRDDQPQHF
TGTGCCACCAGCAGAGATGATCAGCCCCAGCATTTT
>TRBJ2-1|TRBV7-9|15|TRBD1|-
CASSTRQGWTNEQFF
TGTGCCAGCAGCACCCGACAGGGTTGGACGAATGAGCAGTTCTTC
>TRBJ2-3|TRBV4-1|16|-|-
CASSKERPSGTDTQYF
TGCGCCAGCAGCAAAGAAAGGCCTAGCGGCACAGATACGCAGTATTTT
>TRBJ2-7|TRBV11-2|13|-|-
CASSPGASYEQYF
TGTGCCAGCAGCCCCGGGGCGTCCTACGAGCAGTACTTC
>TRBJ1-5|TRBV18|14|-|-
CASSLTFSNQPQHF
TGTGCCAGCTCACTGACATTTAGCAATCAGCCCCAGCATTTT
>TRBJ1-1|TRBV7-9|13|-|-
CASRESVRGGAFF
TGTGCCAGCCGGGAGTCAGTTCGGGGGGGAGCTTTCTTT
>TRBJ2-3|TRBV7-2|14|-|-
CASSLGGAIDTQYF
TGTGCCAGCAGCTTAGGGGGAGCTATTGATACGCAGTATTTT
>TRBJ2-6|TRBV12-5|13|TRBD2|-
CALAGAGANVLTF
TGTGCACTAGCGGGGGCTGGGGCCAACGTCCTGACTTTC
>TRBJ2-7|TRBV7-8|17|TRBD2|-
CASSLELGLAANYEQYF
TGTGCCAGCAGCTTAGAACTCGGACTAGCGGCGAACTACGAGCAGTACTTC
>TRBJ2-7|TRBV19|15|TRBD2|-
CASSPVAGEAYEQYF
TGTGCCAGTAGTCCGGTGGCGGGAGAAGCTTACGAGCAGTACTTC
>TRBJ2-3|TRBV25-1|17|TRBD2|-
CASSGSSGRAFSDTQYF
TGTGCCAGCAGTGGGTCTAGCGGGAGGGCATTTTCAGATACGCAGTATTTT
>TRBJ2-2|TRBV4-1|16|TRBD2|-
CASSQETSGNTGELFF
TGCGCCAGCAGCCAAGAGACTAGCGGGAACACCGGGGAGCTGTTTTTT
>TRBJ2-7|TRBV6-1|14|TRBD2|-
CATDGTSGSYEQYF
TGTGCCACCGACGGGACTAGCGGATCCTACGAGCAGTACTTC
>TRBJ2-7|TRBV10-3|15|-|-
CAISESPANSYEQYF
TGTGCCATCAGTGAGTCGCCTGCCAACTCCTACGAGCAGTACTTC
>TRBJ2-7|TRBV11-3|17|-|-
CASSLDGRATGLYEQYF
TGTGCCAGCAGCTTAGATGGGCGTGCGACCGGCCTCTACGAGCAGTACTTC
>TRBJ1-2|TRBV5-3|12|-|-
CARISRGYGYTF
TGTGCCAGAATCAGCAGGGGATATGGCTACACCTTC
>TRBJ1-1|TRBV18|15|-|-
CASSPTTGVNTEAFF
TGTGCCAGCTCACCAACCACAGGAGTGAACACTGAAGCTTTCTTT
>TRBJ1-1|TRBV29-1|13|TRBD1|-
CSVSGTDLMKTFF
TGCAGCGTTTCCGGGACAGATCTTATGAAAACTTTCTTT
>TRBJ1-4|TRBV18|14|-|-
CASSPGATNEKLFF
TGTGCCAGCTCACCAGGGGCCACTAATGAAAAACTGTTTTTT
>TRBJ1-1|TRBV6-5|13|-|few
CASSYGTGTEAFF
TGTGCCAGCAGTTATGGGACGGGCACTGAAGCTTTCTTT
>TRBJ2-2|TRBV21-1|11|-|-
CASSERGELFF
TGTGCCAGCAGCGAGAGGGGGGAGCTGTTTTTT
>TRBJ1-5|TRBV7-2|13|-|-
CASSGSTSQPQHF
TGTGCCAGCAGCGGGTCCACGAGTCAGCCCCAGCATTTT
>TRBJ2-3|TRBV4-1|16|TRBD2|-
CASSQERRGGADTQYF
TGCGCCAGCAGCCAAGAGCGACGGGGAGGGGCAGATACGCAGTATTTT
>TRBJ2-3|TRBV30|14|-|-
CAWSVGGVGDTQYF
TGTGCCTGGAGTGTAGGAGGGGTCGGGGATACGCAGTATTTT
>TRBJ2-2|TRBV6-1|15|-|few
CASSGVQGNTGELFF
TGTGCCAGCAGTGGGGTCCAGGGGAACACCGGGGAGCTGTTTTTT
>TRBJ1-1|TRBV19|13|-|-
CASSFRGGTEAFF
TGTGCCAGTAGTTTCCGGGGGGGCACTGAAGCTTTCTTT
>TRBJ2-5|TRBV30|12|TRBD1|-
CAWNWDRETQYF
TGTGCCTGGAATTGGGACAGGGAGACCCAGTACTTC
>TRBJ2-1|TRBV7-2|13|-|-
CASSFGPRDEQFF
TGTGCCAGCAGCTTTGGGCCAAGGGATGAGCAGTTCTTC
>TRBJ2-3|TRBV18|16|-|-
CASSPRADLGTDTQYF
TGTGCCAGCTCACCGAGAGCGGACCTTGGCACAGATACGCAGTATTTT
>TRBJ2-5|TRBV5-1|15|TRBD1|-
CASSGAQGPGETQYF
TGCGCCAGCAGCGGTGCACAGGGGCCAGGAGAGACCCAGTACTTC
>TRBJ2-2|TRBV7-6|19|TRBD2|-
CASSLASGISGRVTGELFF
TGTGCCAGCAGCTTAGCCAGTGGGATTAGCGGGAGAGTAACCGGGGAGCTGTTTTTT
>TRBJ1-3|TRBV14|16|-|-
CASSQDRGDLRNTIYF
TGTGCCAGCAGCCAAGATCGAGGGGATTTAAGAAACACCATATATTTT
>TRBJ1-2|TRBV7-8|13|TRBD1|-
CASSLGTGNGYTF
TGTGCCAGCAGCTTAGGGACAGGGAATGGCTACACCTTC
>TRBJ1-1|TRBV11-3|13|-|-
CASSQLRNTEAFF
TGTGCCAGCAGCCAACTGAGGAACACTGAAGCTTTCTTT
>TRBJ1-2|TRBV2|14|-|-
CASTLGVLFYGYTF
TGTGCCAGCACCCTGGGGGTACTTTTCTATGGCTACACCTTC
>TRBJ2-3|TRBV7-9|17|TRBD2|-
CASSLPRTSGSADTQYF
TGTGCCAGCAGTCTTCCCCGGACTAGCGGGAGTGCAGATACGCAGTATTTT
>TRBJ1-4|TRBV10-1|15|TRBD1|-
CAITGTEISNEKLFF
TGCGCCATTACCGGGACAGAGATTTCTAATGAAAAACTGTTTTTT
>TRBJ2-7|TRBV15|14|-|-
CATSRDRRGYEQYF
TGTGCCACCAGCAGAGATCGGAGGGGATACGAGCAGTACTTC
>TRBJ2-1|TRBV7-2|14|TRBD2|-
CASSSPGGPREQFF
TGTGCCAGCTCGAGCCCGGGAGGGCCGCGCGAGCAGTTCTTC
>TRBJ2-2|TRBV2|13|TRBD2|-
CASRGDHLGELFF
TGTGCCAGCCGGGGGGACCACCTCGGGGAGCTGTTTTTT